This T cell receptor (beta chain) came from a study of T cell repertoires in cytomegalovirus infection. Study at large: Recently described HLA-C-restricted plus well-studied HLA-B-restricted CMV epitopes were used. Carrying CMV and the relevant HLA type showed in public TCR beta signatures.

As concerns this clonotype: Its target is unknown.

This CDR3 contains 15 residues. Germline V gene data show CDR1 as KGHDR and CDR2 as SFDVKD. V was cut by 3 bases and J by 10 bases, with 18 bases left in between. TCRdb analysed the reads with MiXCR anew, one entry per CDR3 protein. The table lists about 920,000 distinct CDR3 sequences, 30% to 40% of them singletons. Study findings and constraints: Based on cumulative public TCR beta family frequency, carriers of CMV plus the relevant HLA were identified. Dominating the ex vivo response were TCR beta clonotypes that were CMV-specific and HLA-C-restricted.

Material: cultured CD8+ T cells from PBMCs, obtained from culture after CMV antigen stimulation. This receptor was obtained from a human donor in good health (CMV status not recorded). Some clones in this sample may be carry-over from other donors' samples. The genes are TRBV24-1 and TRBJ2-1, with D possibly being TRBD1 (6 bases). The DNA for the CDR3 is TGTGCCACCAGTGATACACAACAGGGATCAGGCGAGCAGTTCTTC. As protein: CATSDTQQGSGEQFF.